The present TCR beta chain was sequenced within a study of beta chain features in type 1 diabetes. What was sequenced were expressed TCRB transcripts, since all of the isolated RNA had been reverse transcribed. Sequenced by immunoSEQ multiplex PCR; TCRdb stores in-frame clones only, minus some. Among hundreds of thousands of clones listed, around 15% were seen once. This CDR3 has 19 residues. Trimming cost V 0 bases and J 8 bases, with 28 bases left between them. Per germline, CDR1 MGHRA and CDR2 YSYEKL. On this clone itself: The antigen is unknown.

General study results and limits: TCRB CDR3s from Type 1 diabetes patients were moderately but significantly shorter in all four CD4+ subsets.

The receptor comes from a man aged 18 to 30 with type 1 diabetes. This rearrangement joins TRBV4-1 to TRBJ1-2, with unresolved D. Sequencing was performed on naive CD4+ T cells from blood. CDR3 amino acids: CASSQEGRRPEPSLDGYTF. The CDR3 bases are TGCGCCAGCAGCCAAGAGGGGAGAAGGCCAGAACCCTCTCTTGACGGCTACACCTTC.